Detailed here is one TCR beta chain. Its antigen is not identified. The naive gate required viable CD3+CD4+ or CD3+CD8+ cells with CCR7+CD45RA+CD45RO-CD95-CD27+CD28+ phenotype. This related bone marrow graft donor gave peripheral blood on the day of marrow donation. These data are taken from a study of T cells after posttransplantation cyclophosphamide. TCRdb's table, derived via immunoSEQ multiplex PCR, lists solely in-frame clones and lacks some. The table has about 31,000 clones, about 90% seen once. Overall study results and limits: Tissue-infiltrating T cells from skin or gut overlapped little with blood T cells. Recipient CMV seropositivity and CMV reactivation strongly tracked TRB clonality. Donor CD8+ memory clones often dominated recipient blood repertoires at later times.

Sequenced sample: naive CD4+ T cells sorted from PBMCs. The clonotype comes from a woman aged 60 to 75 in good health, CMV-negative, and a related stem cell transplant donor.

CDR3 region: CASSPWTSGRAPTDTQYF. CDR3 nucleotide sequence: TGTGCCAGCAGTCCCTGGACTAGCGGGAGGGCCCCCACAGATACGCAGTATTTT. The chain joins TRBV28 to TRBJ2-3; TRBD2 aligns across 15 bases. With V trimmed by 5 bases and J by 2 bases, 8 bases remained unmatched. This CDR3 is built from 18 residues. Germline V gene data show CDR1 as MDHEN and CDR2 as SYDVKM.